Listed here are 15 T cell receptor beta chains from one sample, sequenced in a study of blood T cell repertoires in COVID-19. Measured with immunoSEQ multiplex PCR; TCRdb has only the in-frame clones, and not every one. Of under 300,000 clones listed, approximately 82% are singletons. The specimen sequenced was peripheral blood. The receptors come from a man older than 75 with acute or convalescent COVID-19.

The V gene is TRBV5-1, the J gene TRBJ2-5, with a weak D call TRBD1 (6 bases). Germline V gene data show CDR1 as SGHRS and CDR2 as YFSETQ. The CDR3 has 13 amino acids. V was clipped by 3 bases and J by 5 bases, with 11 bases between them. CDR3 in DNA: TGCGCCAGCAGCTCTGGGGGCGAGGAGACCCAGTACTTC. Residues: CASSSGGEETQYF. Complete variable domain (other parts from reference TRBV5-1 and TRBJ2-5): KAGVTQTPRYLIKTRGQQVTLSCSPISGHRSVSWYQQTPGQGLQFLFEYFSETQRNKGNFPGRFSGRQFSNSRSEMNVSTLELGDSALYLCASSSGGEETQYFGPGTRLLVL.

The chain joins TRBV6-5 to TRBJ2-3, with D tentatively TRBD2 (7 bases). The CDR3 is 15 amino acids. Germline values: CDR1 MNHEY, CDR2 SVGAGI. With 6 bases removed from V and 1 base from J, the gap between germline ends came to 14 bases. In DNA form, the CDR3 reads TGTGCCAGCAGGCCGGGGGGCGCCGGCACAGATACGCAGTATTTT. It specifies CASRPGGAGTDTQYF.

V is TRBV7-6 and J is TRBJ2-4; 12 nucleotides agree with TRBD1. This CDR3 spans 16 amino acids. Germline V lookup: CDR1 SGHVS, CDR2 FNYEAQ. V trimming: 0 bases; J trimming: 7 bases; junction bases outside the gene matches: 4. The chain's CDR3 is CASSLAPGQGANIQYF. In DNA form, the CDR3 reads TGTGCCAGCAGCTTAGCACCGGGACAGGGGGCTAACATTCAGTACTTC.

V usage is TRBV5-1 and J usage is TRBJ1-1, with 12 bases fitting TRBD1. The CDR3 totals 15 residues. Looked up from germline, CDR1 is SGHRS and CDR2 is YFSETQ. Trimming cost V 4 bases and J 11 bases; bases outside gene matches: 12. CDR3: CASSNSPGQGARAFF. The DNA for the CDR3 is TGCGCCAGCAGCAATTCGCCGGGACAGGGGGCGCGGGCTTTCTTT.

The rearrangement links TRBV5-1 to TRBJ2-2; 7 bases agree with TRBD2. Trimming cost V 4 bases and J 3 bases; bases outside gene matches: 12. The CDR3 consists of 17 residues. In germline, CDR1 is SGHRS, CDR2 YFSETQ. The CDR3 loop is CASSQPGRDWDTGELFF. CDR3 in DNA: TGCGCCAGCAGCCAACCTGGGAGGGATTGGGACACCGGGGAGCTGTTTTTT.

The chain uses TRBV29-1 and TRBJ1-1; a possible D gene is TRBD1 (6 bases). The CDR3 sequence is 14 residues long. V lost 0 bases, J lost 9 bases, and 17 bases lay in between. Germline lookup yields CDR1 SQVTM and CDR2 ANQGSEA. In DNA, the CDR3 is TGCAGCGTTGAAGATCCCGCAGCAGGGGACAAAGCTTTCTTT. Amino acid sequence: CSVEDPAAGDKAFF.

This chain connects TRBV10-3 to TRBJ1-5; D uncertain. The germline gives CDR1 ENHRY, CDR2 SYGVKD. The CDR3 spans 15 residues. Between the trimmed V and J ends, which lost 4 bases and 0 bases, there was a span of 10 bases. The CDR3 loop reads CAISGDTISNQPQHF. CDR3 in DNA: TGTGCCATCAGTGGCGACACAATTAGCAATCAGCCCCAGCATTTT.

This clone was detected only once. The V gene is TRBV28, the J gene TRBJ2-5, with 7 bases that match TRBD1. V shed 6 bases, J shed 2 bases, and the junction held 9 bases outside the gene matches. Germline values: CDR1 MDHEN, CDR2 SYDVKM. This CDR3 contains 15 residues. Here the CDR3 reads CASSRPTTGQETQYF. In nucleotides, the CDR3 is TGTGCCAGCAGCCGGCCAACGACAGGGCAAGAGACCCAGTACTTC.

This clone was observed once. The chain has TRBV6-1 and TRBJ1-3; D is unresolved. With 3 bases removed from V and 0 bases from J, the gap between germline ends came to 12 bases. Germline V gives CDR1 MNHNS, CDR2 SASEGT. The CDR3 extends over 16 amino acids. CDR3 in amino acids: CASSDGPLSSGNTIYF. The CDR3 coding sequence is TGTGCCAGCAGTGATGGGCCACTTAGCTCTGGAAACACCATATATTTT.

The chain joins TRBV14 to TRBJ1-2; D gene ambiguous. Germline loops: CDR1 SGHDN, CDR2 FVKESK. This CDR3 is built from 14 residues. The V gene lost 1 base and the J gene lost 8 bases, with 14 bases spanning the gap. As DNA, the CDR3 is TGTGCCAGCAGCCAAGCTCCGCACCCCGCGGGCTACACCTTC. This encodes CASSQAPHPAGYTF. Complete variable domain (other parts from reference TRBV14 and TRBJ1-2): EAGVTQFPSHSVIEKGQTVTLRCDPISGHDNLYWYRRVMGKEIKFLLHFVKESKQDESGMPNNRFLAERTGGTYSTLKVQPAELEDSGVYFCASSQAPHPAGYTFGSGTRLTVV.

V gene TRBV29-1 combines with J gene TRBJ2-2; the match to TRBD1 covers 10 bases. Trimming removed 5 bases from V and 0 bases from J; junction bases left unmatched: 6. The CDR3 extends over 16 amino acids. Germline V gene sequence: CDR1 SQVTM, CDR2 ANQGSEA. CDR3 nucleotides: TGCAGCGTTCCTTCGACAGGGGGCCCGAACACCGGGGAGCTGTTTTTT. Translated, it gives CSVPSTGGPNTGELFF.

This clone has only one observation. The chain recombines TRBV10-3 with TRBJ1-2, with D uncertain. The V end was cut by 2 bases, the J end by 4 bases, with 11 bases between. This CDR3 contains 14 residues. Per germline, CDR1 ENHRY and CDR2 SYGVKD. CDR3 loop: CAISEAGGTYGYTF. The CDR3 DNA follows: TGTGCCATCAGTGAGGCCGGCGGAACCTATGGCTACACCTTC.

This clone was found a few times. The chain links TRBV19 to TRBJ1-5; TRBD1 might be the D (6 bases). V was pared by 5 bases and J by 3 bases, with 20 bases between. The CDR3 consists of 17 residues. Germline CDR1 and CDR2: LNHDA and SQIVND (reference sequence). CDR3 coding DNA: TGTGCCAGTAGTTTATTCGGCAGGGGCAATCACAATCAGCCCCAGCATTTT. Its translation is CASSLFGRGNHNQPQHF.

The table lists this clone with a count of one. The chain carries TRBV6-5 and TRBJ2-3; 8 bases are shared with TRBD1. Trimming took 7 bases from V and 3 from J; bases not matched to a gene: 6. The CDR3 is 14 residues long. Germline V CDR1 and CDR2: MNHEY, SVGAGI. The CDR3 is CASTWRQGTDTQYF. The CDR3 DNA reads TGTGCCAGCACGTGGAGACAGGGGACAGATACGCAGTATTTT.

The CDR3 nucleotides are TGTGCCAGCAGGGGCGGGGGGTCAGATACGCAGTATTTT. The encoded protein is CASRGGGSDTQYF. V is TRBV28 and J is TRBJ2-3; 8 nucleotides line up with TRBD2. Germline-derived CDR1 and CDR2 are MDHEN and SYDVKM. The ends lost 6 bases at V and 4 bases at J; junction bases unmatched: 3. The CDR3 covers 13 residues.